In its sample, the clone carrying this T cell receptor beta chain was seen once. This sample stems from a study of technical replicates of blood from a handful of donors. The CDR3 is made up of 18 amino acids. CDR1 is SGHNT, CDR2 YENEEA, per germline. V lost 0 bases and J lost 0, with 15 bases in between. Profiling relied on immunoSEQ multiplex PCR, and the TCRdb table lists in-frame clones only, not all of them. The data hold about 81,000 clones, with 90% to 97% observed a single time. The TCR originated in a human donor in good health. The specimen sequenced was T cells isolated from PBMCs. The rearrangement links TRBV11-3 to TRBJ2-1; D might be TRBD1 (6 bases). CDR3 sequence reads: CASSLEVAGASSYNEQFF. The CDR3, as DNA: TGTGCCAGCAGCTTAGAAGTTGCAGGGGCGAGCTCCTACAATGAGCAGTTCTTC. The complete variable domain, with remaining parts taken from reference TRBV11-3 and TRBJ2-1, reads EAGVVQSPRYKIIEKKQPVAFWCNPISGHNTLYWYLQNLGQGPELLIRYENEEAVDDSQLPKDRFSAERLKGVDSTLKIQPAELGDSAVYLCASSLEVAGASSYNEQFFGPGTRLTVL.